A single sample gave rise to the 9 T cell receptor beta chains below, sequenced in a study of blood T cell repertoires in COVID-19. This table comes from immunoSEQ multiplex PCR, and its TCRdb copy is limited to in-frame clones, with some not included. The sample contains 95,000 to 130,000 clones, 90% of which appear only once. Sequencing used peripheral blood. The receptors here all came from a human donor with active COVID-19. The donor label of this sample is uncertain.

The J gene is TRBJ2-7, the V gene TRBV27; D may be TRBD1 (7 bases). Germline V lookup: CDR1 MNHEY, CDR2 SMNVEV (reference sequence). CDR3 length: 13 amino acids. With 10 bases removed from V and 7 bases from J, the gap between germline ends came to 20 bases. In nucleotides, the CDR3 is TGTGCCACCTCAGGGGGGCCGCTTAGGGAGCAGTACTTC. Translated, it gives CATSGGPLREQYF.

J is TRBJ1-2 and V is TRBV6-6; D is unresolved. The germline gives CDR1 MNHNY, CDR2 SVGAGI (reference sequence). The V end lost 8 bases, the J end lost 7 bases, and 11 bases lay between the germline ends. The CDR3 totals 11 residues. The chain's CDR3 is CASFWAGGYTF. As DNA, the CDR3 is TGTGCCAGCTTTTGGGCGGGTGGCTACACCTTC.

V is TRBV7-2 and J is TRBJ1-1; no firm D call. The V gene's germline CDR1 is SGHTA and CDR2 FQGNSA. The CDR3 spans 14 residues. V shed 0 bases and J shed 3 bases, with 8 bases lying between them. The CDR3 region has the DNA TGTGCCAGCAGCTTAGCTTACGGGGACACTGAAGCTTTCTTT. Translating it yields CASSLAYGDTEAFF.

Only a few counts were recorded for this clone. The chain employs TRBV23-1 and TRBJ2-7; 8 nucleotides agree with TRBD1. TRBV23-1 is noted as an ORF with a role that remains uncertain. V was pared by 0 bases and J by 1 base, with 8 bases of the junction left unmatched. The CDR3 is 17 amino acids. CDR3 sequence: CASSQSIRDRYSYEQYF. The CDR3 DNA follows: TGCGCCAGCAGTCAATCTATCCGGGACAGGTATTCCTACGAGCAGTACTTC.

This clone was observed a single time. The chain joins TRBV7-9 to TRBJ2-3; D possibly corresponds to TRBD2 (5 bases). Germline V lookup: CDR1 SEHNR, CDR2 FQNEAQ (reference sequence). The CDR3 sequence is 16 residues long. With 5 bases removed from V and 1 base from J, the gap between germline ends came to 16 bases. The CDR3 DNA follows: TGTGCCAGCAGCCCCAGGACTCCCTGGGGCACAGATACGCAGTATTTT. It specifies CASSPRTPWGTDTQYF.

This chain connects TRBV13 to TRBJ2-2; 7 positions match TRBD1. V lost 4 bases and J lost 5; bases outside the gene matches: 10. The CDR3 consists of 16 residues. Germline-derived CDR1 and CDR2 are PRHDT and FYEKMQ (reference sequence). CDR3 protein: CASSSRTGRGTGELFF. In DNA, the CDR3 is TGTGCCAGCAGCTCAAGGACAGGACGGGGTACCGGGGAGCTGTTTTTT.

V and J are TRBV4-1 and TRBJ1-2, with 9 bases that match TRBD1. The junction had 14 bases not matched to a gene; V was cut back by 1 base and J by 8 bases. CDR3 length: 17 amino acids. From germline, CDR1 is MGHRA and CDR2 YSYEKL. CDR3 in amino acids: CASSQGRARDRVGGYTF. The CDR3 DNA reads as TGCGCCAGCAGCCAAGGGAGGGCCCGGGACAGGGTTGGAGGCTACACCTTC.

The rearrangement links TRBV11-2 to TRBJ2-1, with a weak D call TRBD1 (6 bases). The CDR3 contains 17 residues. The germline V gene has CDR1 SGHAT and CDR2 FQNNGV. Trimming took 0 bases from V and 2 from J, leaving 14 bases between them. For the CDR3, the DNA is TGTGCCAGCAGCTTAGATCCGACCAGGGGAACCTACAATGAGCAGTTCTTC. Its protein is CASSLDPTRGTYNEQFF.

V and J are TRBV7-8 and TRBJ2-2; weak D call: TRBD1 (5 bases). Germline-derived CDR1 and CDR2 are SGHVS and FQNEAQ. This CDR3 has 16 residues. Trimming left V 2 bases short and J 0 bases short, with 10 bases between. CDR3 bases: TGTGCCAGCAGCTTACGGGCAGGGACGAACACCGGGGAGCTGTTTTTT. Translating gives CASSLRAGTNTGELFF.